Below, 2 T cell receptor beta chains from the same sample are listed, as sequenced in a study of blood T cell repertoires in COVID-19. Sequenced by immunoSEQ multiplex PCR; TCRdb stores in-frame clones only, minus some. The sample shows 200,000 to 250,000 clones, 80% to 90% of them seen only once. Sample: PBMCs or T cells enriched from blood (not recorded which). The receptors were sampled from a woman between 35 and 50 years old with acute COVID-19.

The CDR3 spells CASSPPGGRGTEAFF. The CDR3 bases are TGTGCCAGCAGCCCCCCGGGAGGAAGGGGCACTGAAGCTTTCTTT. The rearrangement uses TRBV7-9 and TRBJ1-1; a possible D gene is TRBD1 (5 bases). Germline V gene data show CDR1 as SEHNR and CDR2 as FQNEAQ (reference sequence). The CDR3 has 15 amino acids. Trimming pared 5 bases from V and 4 bases from J, leaving 17 bases between.

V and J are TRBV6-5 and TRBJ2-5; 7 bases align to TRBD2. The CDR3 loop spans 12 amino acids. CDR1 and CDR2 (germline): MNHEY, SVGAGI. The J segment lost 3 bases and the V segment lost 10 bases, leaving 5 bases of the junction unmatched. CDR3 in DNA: TGTGCCACCGGGACTATAAAAGAGACCCAGTACTTC. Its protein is CATGTIKETQYF.